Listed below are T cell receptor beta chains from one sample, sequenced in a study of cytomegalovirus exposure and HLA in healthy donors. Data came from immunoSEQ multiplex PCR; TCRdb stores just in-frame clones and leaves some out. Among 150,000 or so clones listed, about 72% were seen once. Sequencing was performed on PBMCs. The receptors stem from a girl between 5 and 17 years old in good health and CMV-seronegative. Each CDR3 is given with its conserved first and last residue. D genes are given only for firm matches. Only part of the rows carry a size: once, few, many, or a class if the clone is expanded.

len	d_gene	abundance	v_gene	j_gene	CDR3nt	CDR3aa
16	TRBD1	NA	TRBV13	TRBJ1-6	TGTGCCAGCAGCTCAGATCGGGACAGGGATGATTCACCCCTCCACTTT	CASSSDRDRDDSPLHF
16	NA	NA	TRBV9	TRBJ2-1	TGTGCCAGCAGCCCCCATCGACAGCGGGTATACAATGAGCAGTTCTTC	CASSPHRQRVYNEQFF
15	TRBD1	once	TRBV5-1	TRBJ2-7	TGCGCCAGCAGCTTGTCGGAGACAGGGGTCTACGAGCAGTACTTC	CASSLSETGVYEQYF
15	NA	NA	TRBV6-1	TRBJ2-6	TGTGCCAGCAGTGAATTACTCTCTGGGGCCAACGTCCTGACTTTC	CASSELLSGANVLTF
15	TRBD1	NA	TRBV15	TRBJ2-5	TGTGCCACCAGCAGAGGCGACCAGGGGGCCGAGACCCAGTACTTC	CATSRGDQGAETQYF
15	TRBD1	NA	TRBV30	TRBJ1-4	TGTGCCTGGAGTAATTACGGGACAGTGGGGGAAAAACTGTTTTTT	CAWSNYGTVGEKLFF
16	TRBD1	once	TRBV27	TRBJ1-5	TGTGCCAGCAGCCCGGCCTCGAACAGGGGTCGTCAGCCCCAGCATTTT	CASSPASNRGRQPQHF
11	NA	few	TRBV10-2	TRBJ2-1	TGCGCCAGCAGTGACGGCAATGAGCAGTTCTTC	CASSDGNEQFF
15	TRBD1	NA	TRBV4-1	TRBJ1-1	TGCGCCAGCAGCCCGGGACAGGGGATCAGCACTGAAGCTTTCTTT	CASSPGQGISTEAFF
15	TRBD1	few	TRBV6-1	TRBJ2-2	TGTGCCAGCAGTGAAGGACAGGGGGCAAACGGGGAGCTGTTTTTT	CASSEGQGANGELFF
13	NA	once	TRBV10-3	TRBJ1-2	TGTGCCATCAGTATCGAGGCAGGGTCTGGCTACACCTTC	CAISIEAGSGYTF
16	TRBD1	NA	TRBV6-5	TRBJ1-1	TGTGCCAGCAGTTACGGGGTCGGACAGGTTCTATCTGAAGCTTTCTTT	CASSYGVGQVLSEAFF
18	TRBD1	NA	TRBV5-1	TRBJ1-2	TGCGCCAGCAGCTCCAACCCGGGACAGGGATCGGCTAACTATGGCTACACCTTC	CASSSNPGQGSANYGYTF
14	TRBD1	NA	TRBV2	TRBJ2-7	TGTGCCAGCAGAATCGAACAGGGGGCGAGGGAGCAGTACTTC	CASRIEQGAREQYF
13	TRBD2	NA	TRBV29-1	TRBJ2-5	TGCAGCGTCCCAGCGGGGGCCCCCAGGACCCAGTACTTC	CSVPAGAPRTQYF
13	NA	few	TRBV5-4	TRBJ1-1	TGTGCCAGCAGCGTAGAAACGAACACTGAAGCTTTCTTT	CASSVETNTEAFF
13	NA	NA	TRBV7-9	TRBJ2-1	TGTGCCAGCAATGGTAGACAGTACAATGAGCAGTTCTTC	CASNGRQYNEQFF
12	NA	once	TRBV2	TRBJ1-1	TGTGCCAGCAGCACCCCGAGCACTGAAGCTTTCTTT	CASSTPSTEAFF
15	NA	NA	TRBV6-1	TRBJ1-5	TGTGCCAGCAGACCCCCAGGAGGAATCGGTCAGCCCCAGCATTTT	CASRPPGGIGQPQHF
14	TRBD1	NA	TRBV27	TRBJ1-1	TGTGCCAGCAGTCGTATTCAACAGGGGAAGGAAGCTTTCTTT	CASSRIQQGKEAFF
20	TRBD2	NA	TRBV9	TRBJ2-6	TGTGCCAGCAGCCCTTCCCCCACTAGCGGGGGGGCGGCTGGGGCCAACGTCCTGACTTTC	CASSPSPTSGGAAGANVLTF
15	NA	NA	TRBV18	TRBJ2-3	TGTGCCAGCTCACCCCTTGATCCGGGTAGAGATACGCAGTATTTT	CASSPLDPGRDTQYF
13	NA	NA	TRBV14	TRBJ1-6	TGTGCCAGCAGCCAACTGCGCGGGACACCCCTCCACTTT	CASSQLRGTPLHF
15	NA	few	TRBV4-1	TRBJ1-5	TGCGCCAGCAGCCAAGGCCGGGGTTCATATCAGCCCCAGCATTTT	CASSQGRGSYQPQHF
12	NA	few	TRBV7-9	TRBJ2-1	TGTGCCAGCAGCCCACAGGGAAATGAGCAGTTCTTC	CASSPQGNEQFF
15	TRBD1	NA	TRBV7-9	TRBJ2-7	TGTGCCAGCAGCTTAGTAGAGGGGGCCGTATCCGAGCAGTACTTC	CASSLVEGAVSEQYF
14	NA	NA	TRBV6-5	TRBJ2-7	TGTGCCAGCACCGTAAGGACAGTGCACTACGAGCAGTACTTC	CASTVRTVHYEQYF
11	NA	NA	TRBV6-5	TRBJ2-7	TGTGCCAGCGTCGGTGTCTACGAGCAGTACTTC	CASVGVYEQYF
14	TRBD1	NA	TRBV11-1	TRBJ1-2	TGTGCCAGCAGCCCAAGGGACAGTAACTATGGCTACACCTTC	CASSPRDSNYGYTF
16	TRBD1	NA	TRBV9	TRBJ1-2	TGTGCCAGCAGCGTAGCTACAGGACAGGGCTCTAATGGGTACACCTTC	CASSVATGQGSNGYTF
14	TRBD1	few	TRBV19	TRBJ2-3	TGTGCCAGTAATGACAGGGGAGTGATAGATACGCAGTATTTT	CASNDRGVIDTQYF
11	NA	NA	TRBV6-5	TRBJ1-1	TGTGCCAGCAGTTGGAGGTCTGAAGCTTTCTTT	CASSWRSEAFF
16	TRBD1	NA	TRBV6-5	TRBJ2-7	TGTGCCAGCAGTTCCCCGGCGAGACAGGGCCCCTACGAGCAGTACTTC	CASSSPARQGPYEQYF
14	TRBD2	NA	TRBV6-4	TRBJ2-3	TGTGCCAGCAGTCTAGCGGGGGCGGGGGATACGCAGTATTTT	CASSLAGAGDTQYF
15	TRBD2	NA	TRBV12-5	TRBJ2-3	TGTGCTAGTGGTTTAATCGGGGACTACACAGATACGCAGTATTTT	CASGLIGDYTDTQYF
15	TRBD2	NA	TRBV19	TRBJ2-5	TGTGCCAGTAGTTTCCTCCAGCGGGGGGTGGTGACCCAGTACTTC	CASSFLQRGVVTQYF
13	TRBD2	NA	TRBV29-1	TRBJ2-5	TGCAGCGTTGAAGGGGAGGGCGGGGAGACCCAGTACTTC	CSVEGEGGETQYF
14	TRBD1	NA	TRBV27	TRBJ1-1	TGTGCCAGCAGTTACAGGGGGAACCCGACTGAAGCTTTCTTT	CASSYRGNPTEAFF
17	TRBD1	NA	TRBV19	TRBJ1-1	TGTGCCAGTAGTACGCCGCCGGGACAGCTAACGAACACTGAAGCTTTCTTT	CASSTPPGQLTNTEAFF
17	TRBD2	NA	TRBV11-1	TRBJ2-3	TGTGCCAGCAGCCCCCGGGTGGCTAGCGGGGGGGAGGATACGCAGTATTTT	CASSPRVASGGEDTQYF
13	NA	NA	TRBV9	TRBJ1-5	TGTGCCAGCAGCGTAGAGGGGGATCAGCCCCAGCATTTT	CASSVEGDQPQHF
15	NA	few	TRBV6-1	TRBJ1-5	TGTGCCAGCAGTGAGGCAGGGTATGACAATCAGCCCCAGCATTTT	CASSEAGYDNQPQHF
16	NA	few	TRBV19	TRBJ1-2	TGTGCCAGTAGTATAGCTGGCGGCCCTCGGGACTATGGCTACACCTTC	CASSIAGGPRDYGYTF
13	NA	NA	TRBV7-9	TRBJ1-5	TGTGCCAGCAGCTCCGGGTGGTTCCAGCCCCAGCATTTT	CASSSGWFQPQHF
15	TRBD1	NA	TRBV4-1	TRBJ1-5	TGCGCCAGCAGCCACGATGGACAGGGTGGTCAGCCCCAGCATTTT	CASSHDGQGGQPQHF
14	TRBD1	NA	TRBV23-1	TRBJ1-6	TGCGCCAGCCTTAGGGGACAGTATAATTCACCCCTCCACTTT	CASLRGQYNSPLHF
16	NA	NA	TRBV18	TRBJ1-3	TGTGCCAGCTCACCACTTCTAGGGGCGACCGGAAACACCATATATTTT	CASSPLLGATGNTIYF
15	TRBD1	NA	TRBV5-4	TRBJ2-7	TGTGCCAGCAGCTTGGCTCGACAGGGGAGCTACGAGCAGTACTTC	CASSLARQGSYEQYF
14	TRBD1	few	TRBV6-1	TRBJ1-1	TGTGCCAGCAGCCGACAGGGAGAGGACACTGAAGCTTTCTTT	CASSRQGEDTEAFF
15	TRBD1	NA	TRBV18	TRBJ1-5	TGTGCCAGCTCACCAGAACAGGGGGGCAATCAGCCCCAGCATTTT	CASSPEQGGNQPQHF
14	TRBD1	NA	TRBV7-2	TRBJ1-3	TGTGCCAGCAGCACCCGGGACAGAGGAAACACCATATATTTT	CASSTRDRGNTIYF
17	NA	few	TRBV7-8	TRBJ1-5	TGTGCCAGCACCCCCCGGGCGGGGCACATAGTCAATCAGCCCCAGCATTTT	CASTPRAGHIVNQPQHF
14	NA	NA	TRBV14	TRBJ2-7	TGTGCCAGCAGCCTAGTGGGCAGCTCCTACGAGCAGTACTTC	CASSLVGSSYEQYF
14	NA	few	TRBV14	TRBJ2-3	TGTGCCAGCAGCCAAGTTCTCCGCACAGATACGCAGTATTTT	CASSQVLRTDTQYF
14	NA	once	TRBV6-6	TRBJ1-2	TGTGCCACCACACCCTATACAGAGCGGGATGGCTACACCTTC	CATTPYTERDGYTF